This is a list of T cell receptor beta chains from one sample in a study of cytomegalovirus exposure and HLA in healthy donors. Data came from immunoSEQ multiplex PCR; TCRdb stores just in-frame clones and leaves some out. The table lists 130,000 to 150,000 clones, about 74% of them singletons, with about 4.3% in the top ten. The specimen was PBMCs. All receptors come from a man aged 18 to 35 in good health and CMV-seropositive. Each CDR3 is given with its conserved first and last residue. Only some rows state a clone size, as once, few, many or a class for expanded clones.

TRBV4-2 few CASSQEWQVNTEAFF
TRBV28 - CASSSRVHGYTF
TRBV11-3 once CASSSHRGDETQYF
TRBV11-2 - CASSLLYTGELFF
TRBV6-5 - CASSYALAGADTQYF
TRBV5-1 - CASSVGLAGLAGEQFF
TRBV28 - CASSLGLYTGELFF
TRBV28 - CASSPGLLGNQPQHF
TRBV5-4 - CASSTPTGGNTEAFF
TRBV10-2 - CASSVAGGAGNEQFF
TRBV6-1 - CASSEVGTGTEQYF
TRBV7-8 few CASSPSRTGSYNEQFF
TRBV18 - CASSRGIFRDTDTQYF
TRBV29-1 - CSVRGPRDGKLFF
TRBV7-2 - CASSLAGGETQYF
TRBV7-9 - CASSFGNGVEQYF
TRBV27 - CASSLYPQGLFNYGYTF
TRBV19 - CASSIRFQGITINYGYTF
TRBV4-1 - CASSQGRTNDWDLSEAFF
TRBV28 few CASRPNPLGAFF
TRBV5-8 - CASSPGQGAYGYTF
TRBV6-5 few CASSLTGSYEQYF
TRBV27 once CASSLYLDRNTEAFF
TRBV7-7 - CASSFTGGPLNEQFF
TRBV2 - CASIRTLAGSDTQYF
TRBV19 - CASTLHASGTYNEQFF
TRBV6-5 - CASRPGLQETQYF
TRBV7-8 - CASSIGGRAFF
TRBV5-1 - CASSLDPLADEQFF
TRBV4-2 - CASSQGGQPEQYF
TRBV6-5 few CASRNSGGWGAFF
TRBV6-5 - CASSYSRTTRPGTQYF
TRBV7-9 - CASSWGQFSGNTIYF
TRBV10-3 - CASGGTSGFNEQFF
TRBV30 - CAQQGAGDTQYF
TRBV29-1 few CSVKSWEAENTEAFF
TRBV6-5 - CASSSGRIEKLFF
TRBV5-6 - CASSLSTGNGYTF
TRBV4-2 - CASSQTDRGGFGELFF
TRBV7-8 - CASSLAWTITNSPLHF
TRBV30 - CAWRAALAQYF
TRBV6-4 - CASSDSQGAQGSVTQYF
TRBV7-3 - CASSPAPSGRGNEQFF
TRBV6-6 - CASSYSSSYNSPLHF
TRBV5-1 - CASSLGEDGGGRVEAFF